Listed here is a single T cell receptor beta chain. What it binds is not known. These data come from a study of Ad26.COV2.S vaccination and SARS-CoV-2 variants. Study findings and constraints: Overall T cell responses may have been underestimated by the analyses of TCR breadth and depth. Reported findings describe substantial breadth in spike-specific CD8+ and CD4+ T cell responses following vaccination.

The CDR3 sequence is 19 residues long. V shed 2 bases and J shed 4 bases, with 24 bases lying between them. Germline-derived CDR1 and CDR2 are SGHTA and FQGNSA. This sample's treatment: 15 to 20 received Ad26.COV2.S at low or high dose, single or two shots; about 5 received placebo; per-sample allocation not given. Samples came from day 63 after the first vaccine or placebo injection. At a Boston site, the person donating was an adult of 18-55 years. Ad26 vector vaccine expressed Wuhan-strain SARS-CoV-2 spike. Using immunoSEQ multiplex PCR, the repertoire was profiled, and TCRdb retains in-frame clones only, with some absent. In the table there are 300,000 to 450,000 clones, approximately 81% of which are singletons.

The sample consisted of peripheral blood, taken in a trial of Ad26.COV2.S vaccine versus placebo. The receptor comes from a person between 18 and 59 years old who received the Ad26.COV2.S COVID-19 vaccine or a placebo. The chain employs TRBV7-2 and TRBJ1-5, with a tentative D call TRBD1 (6 bases). In DNA form, the CDR3 reads TGTGCCAGCAGCTTAATGGGGGAGGGTCACAGGGAGAGAAATCAGCCCCAGCATTTT. This codes for CASSLMGEGHRERNQPQHF.